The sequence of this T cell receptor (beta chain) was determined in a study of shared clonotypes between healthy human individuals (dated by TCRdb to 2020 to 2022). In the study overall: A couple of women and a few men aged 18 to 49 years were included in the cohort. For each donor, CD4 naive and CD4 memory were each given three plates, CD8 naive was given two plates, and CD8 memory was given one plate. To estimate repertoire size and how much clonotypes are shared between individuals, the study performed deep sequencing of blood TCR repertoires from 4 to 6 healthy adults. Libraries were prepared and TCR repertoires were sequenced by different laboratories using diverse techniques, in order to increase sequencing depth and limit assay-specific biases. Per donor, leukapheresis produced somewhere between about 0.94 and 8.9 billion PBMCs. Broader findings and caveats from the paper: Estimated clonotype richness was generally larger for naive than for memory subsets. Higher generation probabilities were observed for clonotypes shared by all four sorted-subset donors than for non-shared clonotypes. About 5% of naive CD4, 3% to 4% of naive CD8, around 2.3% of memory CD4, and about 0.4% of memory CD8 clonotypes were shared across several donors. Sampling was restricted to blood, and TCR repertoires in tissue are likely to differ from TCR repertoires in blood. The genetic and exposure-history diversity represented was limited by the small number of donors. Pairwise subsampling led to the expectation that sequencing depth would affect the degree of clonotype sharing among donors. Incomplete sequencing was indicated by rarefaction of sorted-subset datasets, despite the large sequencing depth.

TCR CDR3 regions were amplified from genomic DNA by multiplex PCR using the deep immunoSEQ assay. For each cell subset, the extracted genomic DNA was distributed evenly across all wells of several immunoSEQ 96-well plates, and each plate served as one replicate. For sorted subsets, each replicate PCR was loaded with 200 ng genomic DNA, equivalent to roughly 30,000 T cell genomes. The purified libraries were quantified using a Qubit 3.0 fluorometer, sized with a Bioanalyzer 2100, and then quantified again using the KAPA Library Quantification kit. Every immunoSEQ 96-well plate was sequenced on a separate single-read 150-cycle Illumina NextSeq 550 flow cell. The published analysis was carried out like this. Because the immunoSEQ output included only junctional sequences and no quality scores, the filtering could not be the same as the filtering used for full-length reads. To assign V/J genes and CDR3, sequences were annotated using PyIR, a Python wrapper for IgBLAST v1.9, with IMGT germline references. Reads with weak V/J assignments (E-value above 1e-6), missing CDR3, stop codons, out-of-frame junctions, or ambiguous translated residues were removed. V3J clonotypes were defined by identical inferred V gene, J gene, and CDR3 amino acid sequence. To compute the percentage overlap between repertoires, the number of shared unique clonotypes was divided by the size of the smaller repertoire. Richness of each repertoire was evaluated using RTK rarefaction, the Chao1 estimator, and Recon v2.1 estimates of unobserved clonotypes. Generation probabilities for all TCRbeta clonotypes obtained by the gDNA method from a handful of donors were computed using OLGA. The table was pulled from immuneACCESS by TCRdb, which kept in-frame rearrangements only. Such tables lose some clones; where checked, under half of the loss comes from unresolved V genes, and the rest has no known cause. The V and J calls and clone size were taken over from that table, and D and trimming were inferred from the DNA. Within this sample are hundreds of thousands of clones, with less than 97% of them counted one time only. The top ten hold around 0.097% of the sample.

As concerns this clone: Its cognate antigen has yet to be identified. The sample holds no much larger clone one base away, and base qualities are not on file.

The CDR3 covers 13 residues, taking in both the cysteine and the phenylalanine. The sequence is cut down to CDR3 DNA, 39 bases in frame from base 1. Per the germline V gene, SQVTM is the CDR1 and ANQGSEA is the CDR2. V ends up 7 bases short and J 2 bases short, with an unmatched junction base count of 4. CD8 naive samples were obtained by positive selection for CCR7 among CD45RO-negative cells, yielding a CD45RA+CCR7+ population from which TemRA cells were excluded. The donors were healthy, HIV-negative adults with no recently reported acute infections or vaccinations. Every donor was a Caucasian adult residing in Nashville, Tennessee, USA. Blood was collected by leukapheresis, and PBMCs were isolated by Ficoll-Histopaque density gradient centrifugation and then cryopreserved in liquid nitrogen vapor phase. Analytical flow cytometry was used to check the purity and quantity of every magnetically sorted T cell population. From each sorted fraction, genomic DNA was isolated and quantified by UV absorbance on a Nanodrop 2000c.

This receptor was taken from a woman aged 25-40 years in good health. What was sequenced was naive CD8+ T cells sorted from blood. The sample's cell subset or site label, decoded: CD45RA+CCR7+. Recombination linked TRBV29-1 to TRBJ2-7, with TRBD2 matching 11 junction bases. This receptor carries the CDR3 CSATTSGAYEQYF. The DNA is TGCAGCGCTACGACTAGCGGGGCCTACGAGCAGTACTTC.